The subject of this entry is one TCR beta chain. Its specificity is unknown. Systemic immunosuppression or autoimmune disease history was grounds to exclude patients. These data belong to a study of OX40 agonist ivuxolimab in advanced cancers. Study information: Those treated in dose escalation had hepatocellular carcinoma, melanoma, renal cell cancer or head and neck cancer.

Clones were read by immunoSEQ multiplex PCR, and TCRdb kept only the in-frame ones, dropping some. The sample yields approximately 69,000 clones, around 80% seen once. The study's findings and limits: In the 0.1 to 3.0 mg/kg range, CD4+ and CD8+ blood T cells had expanded clonally by week 6.

The germline V gene encodes CDR1 MGHRA and CDR2 YSYEKL. J was trimmed by 3 bases and V by 4 bases; bases with no gene match: 6. There are 15 residues in the CDR3. The chain couples TRBV4-1 to TRBJ1-3, with 7 bases aligning to TRBD1. This sample comprised CD4+ or CD8+ T cells sorted from blood, obtained in a trial of the OX40 agonist ivuxolimab. This TCR was recovered from an adult with an advanced solid tumor such as melanoma, head and neck, liver or kidney cancer. CDR3 in amino acids: CASSPQGGGGNTIYF. CDR3 DNA: TGCGCCAGCAGCCCCCAGGGGGGCGGTGGAAACACCATATATTTT.